The following is a T cell receptor (beta chain) sequence with its context. The source of the sample is a study of T cells in Graves' hyperthyroidism and ophthalmopathy. Patients were excluded because of uncontrolled infection, other autoimmune disease, pregnancy or lactation. Trimming removed 5 bases from V and 7 bases from J; junction bases left unmatched: 8. There are 13 residues in the CDR3. The germline CDR1 and CDR2 sequences are SGHDT and YYEEEE. Amplification of TCR beta CDR3 regions was performed using RNA transcripts as template. A first-round RT-PCR of the TCR CDR3 used the HTBI primer set. Via MiXCR, TCRdb re-called the multiplex PCR reads, giving one row per CDR3 protein. The sample includes under 350,000 distinct CDR3 sequences, around a quarter of them seen just once.

The source of this sequence is a man in his forties or fifties with Graves' hyperthyroidism that later progressed to Graves' ophthalmopathy. Sequences were obtained from blood. J is TRBJ2-7 and V is TRBV5-6, with 8 nucleotides matching TRBD2. CDR3 amino acids: CASSFGRAEEQYF. CDR3 nucleotides: TGTGCCAGCAGTTTCGGGAGGGCCGAAGAGCAGTACTTC.